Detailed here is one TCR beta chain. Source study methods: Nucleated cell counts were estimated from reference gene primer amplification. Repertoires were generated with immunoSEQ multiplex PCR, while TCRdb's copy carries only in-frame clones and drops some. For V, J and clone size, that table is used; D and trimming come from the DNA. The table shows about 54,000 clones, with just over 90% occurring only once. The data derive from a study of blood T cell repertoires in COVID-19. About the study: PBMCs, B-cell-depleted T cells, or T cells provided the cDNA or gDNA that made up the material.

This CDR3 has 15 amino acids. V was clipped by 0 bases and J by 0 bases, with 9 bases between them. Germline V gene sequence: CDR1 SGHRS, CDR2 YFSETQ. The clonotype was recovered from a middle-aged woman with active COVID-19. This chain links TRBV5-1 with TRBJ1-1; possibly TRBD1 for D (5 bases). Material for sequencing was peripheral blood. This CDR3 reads CASSLDLQVNTEAFF. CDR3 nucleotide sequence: TGCGCCAGCAGCTTGGATCTACAGGTGAACACTGAAGCTTTCTTT.